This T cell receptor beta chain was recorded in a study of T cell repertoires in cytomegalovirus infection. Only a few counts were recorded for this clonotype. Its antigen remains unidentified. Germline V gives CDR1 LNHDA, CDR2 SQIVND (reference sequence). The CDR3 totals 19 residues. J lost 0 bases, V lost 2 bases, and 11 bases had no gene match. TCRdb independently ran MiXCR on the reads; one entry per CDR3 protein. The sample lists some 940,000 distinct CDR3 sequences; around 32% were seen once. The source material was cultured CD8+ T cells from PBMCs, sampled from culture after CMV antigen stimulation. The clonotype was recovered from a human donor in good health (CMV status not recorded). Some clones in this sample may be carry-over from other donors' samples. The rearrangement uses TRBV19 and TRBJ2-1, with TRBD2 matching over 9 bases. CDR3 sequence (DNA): TGTGCCAGTAGTATAAGGTCAAGCGGGGGGACAAGCTCCTACAATGAGCAGTTCTTC. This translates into CASSIRSSGGTSSYNEQFF.